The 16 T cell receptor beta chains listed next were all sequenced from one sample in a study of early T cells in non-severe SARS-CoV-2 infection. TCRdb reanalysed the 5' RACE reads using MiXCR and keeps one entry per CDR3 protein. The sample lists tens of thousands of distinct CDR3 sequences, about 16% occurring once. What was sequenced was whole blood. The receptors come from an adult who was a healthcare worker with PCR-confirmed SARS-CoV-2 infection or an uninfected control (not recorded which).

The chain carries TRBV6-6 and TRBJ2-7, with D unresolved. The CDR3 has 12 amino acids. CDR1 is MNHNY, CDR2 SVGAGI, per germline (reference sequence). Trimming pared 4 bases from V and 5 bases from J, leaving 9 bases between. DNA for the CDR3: TGTGCCAGCAGTTTTGTACAGAACGAGCAGTACTTC. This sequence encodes CASSFVQNEQYF.

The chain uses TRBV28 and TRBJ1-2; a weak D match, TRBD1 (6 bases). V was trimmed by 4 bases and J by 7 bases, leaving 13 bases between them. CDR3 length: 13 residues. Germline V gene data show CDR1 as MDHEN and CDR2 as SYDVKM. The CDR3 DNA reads TGTGCCAGCAGTTCCGACAGGCCTAGTGGCTACACCTTC. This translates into CASSSDRPSGYTF.

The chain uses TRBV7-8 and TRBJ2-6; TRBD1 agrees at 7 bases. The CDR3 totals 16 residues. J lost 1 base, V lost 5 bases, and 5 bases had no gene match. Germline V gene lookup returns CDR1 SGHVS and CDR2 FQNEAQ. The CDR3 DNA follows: TGTGCCAGCAGCACATACAGGGGTTCTGGGGCCAACGTCCTGACTTTC. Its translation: CASSTYRGSGANVLTF. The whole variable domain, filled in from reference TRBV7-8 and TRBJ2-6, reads GAGVSQSPRYKVAKRGQDVALRCDPISGHVSLFWYQQALGQGPEFLTYFQNEAQLDKSGLPSDRFFAERPEGSVSTLKIQRTQQEDSAVYLCASSTYRGSGANVLTFGAGSRLTVL.

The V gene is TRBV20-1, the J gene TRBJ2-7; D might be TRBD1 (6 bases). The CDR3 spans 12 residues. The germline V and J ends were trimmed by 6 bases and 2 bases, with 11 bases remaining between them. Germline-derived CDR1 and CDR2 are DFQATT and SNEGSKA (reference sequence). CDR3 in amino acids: CSARTATYEQYF. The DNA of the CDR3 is TGCAGTGCCCGGACAGCGACCTACGAGCAGTACTTC.

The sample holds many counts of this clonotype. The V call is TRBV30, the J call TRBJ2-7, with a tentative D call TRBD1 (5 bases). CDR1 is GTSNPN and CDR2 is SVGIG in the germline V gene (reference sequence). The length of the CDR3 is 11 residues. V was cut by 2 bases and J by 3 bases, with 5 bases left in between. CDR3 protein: CAWSRGYEQYF. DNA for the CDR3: TGTGCCTGGAGTAGGGGCTACGAGCAGTACTTC.

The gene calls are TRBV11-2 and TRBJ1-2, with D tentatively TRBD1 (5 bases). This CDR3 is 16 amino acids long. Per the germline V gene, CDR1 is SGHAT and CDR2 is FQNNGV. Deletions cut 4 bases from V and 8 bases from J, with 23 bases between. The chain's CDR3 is CASSSQWGVSSKGYTF. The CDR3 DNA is TGTGCCAGCAGCTCGCAATGGGGGGTATCGTCGAAAGGCTACACCTTC.

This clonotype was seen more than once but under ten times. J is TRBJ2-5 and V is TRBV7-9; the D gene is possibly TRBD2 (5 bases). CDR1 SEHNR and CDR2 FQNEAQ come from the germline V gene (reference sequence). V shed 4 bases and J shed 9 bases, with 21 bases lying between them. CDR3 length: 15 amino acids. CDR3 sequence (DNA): TGTGCCAGCAGCTCCAACCCCCAAGGGAGCGGCTCCCAGTACTTC. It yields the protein CASSSNPQGSGSQYF.

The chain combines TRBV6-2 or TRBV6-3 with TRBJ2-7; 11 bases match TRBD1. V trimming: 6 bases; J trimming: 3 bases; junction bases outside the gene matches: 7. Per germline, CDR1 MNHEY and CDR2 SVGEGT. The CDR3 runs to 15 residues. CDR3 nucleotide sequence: TGTGCCAGCAGCCACCCGGGACAGGGGGACTACGAGCAGTACTTC. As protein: CASSHPGQGDYEQYF.

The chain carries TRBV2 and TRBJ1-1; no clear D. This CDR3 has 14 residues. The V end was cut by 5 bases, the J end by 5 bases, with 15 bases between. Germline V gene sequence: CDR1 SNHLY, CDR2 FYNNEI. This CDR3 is CASSQLGRKTEAFF. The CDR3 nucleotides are TGTGCCAGCAGTCAACTCGGACGAAAGACTGAAGCTTTCTTT.

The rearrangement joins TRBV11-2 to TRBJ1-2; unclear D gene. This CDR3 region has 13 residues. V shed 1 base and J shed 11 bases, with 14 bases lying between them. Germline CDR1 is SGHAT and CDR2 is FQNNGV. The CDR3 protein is CASSLGPSLPYTF. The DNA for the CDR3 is TGTGCCAGCAGCTTAGGACCCAGCTTACCGTACACCTTC.

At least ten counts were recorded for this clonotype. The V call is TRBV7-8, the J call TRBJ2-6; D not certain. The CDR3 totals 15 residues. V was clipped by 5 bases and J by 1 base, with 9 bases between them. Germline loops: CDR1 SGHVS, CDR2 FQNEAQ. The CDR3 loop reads CASSEGSSGANVLTF. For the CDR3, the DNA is TGTGCCAGCAGCGAAGGTTCTTCTGGGGCCAACGTCCTGACTTTC.

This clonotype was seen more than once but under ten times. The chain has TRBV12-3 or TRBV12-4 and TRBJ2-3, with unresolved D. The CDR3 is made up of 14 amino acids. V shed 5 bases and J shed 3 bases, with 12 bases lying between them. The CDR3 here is CASSGQGATDTQYF. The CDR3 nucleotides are TGTGCCAGCAGTGGTCAAGGCGCTACAGATACGCAGTATTTT.

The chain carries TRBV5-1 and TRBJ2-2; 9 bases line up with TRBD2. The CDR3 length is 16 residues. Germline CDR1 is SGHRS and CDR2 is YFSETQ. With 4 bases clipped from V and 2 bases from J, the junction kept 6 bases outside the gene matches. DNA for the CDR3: TGCGCCAGCAGCCCCCATAGCGGGAGTAACACCGGGGAGCTGTTTTTT. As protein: CASSPHSGSNTGELFF.

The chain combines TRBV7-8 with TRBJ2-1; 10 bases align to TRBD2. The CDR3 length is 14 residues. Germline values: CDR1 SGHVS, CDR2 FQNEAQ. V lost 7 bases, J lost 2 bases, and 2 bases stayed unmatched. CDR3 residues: CASNSGRAYNEQFF. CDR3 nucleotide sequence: TGTGCCAGCAACAGCGGGAGGGCCTACAATGAGCAGTTCTTC.

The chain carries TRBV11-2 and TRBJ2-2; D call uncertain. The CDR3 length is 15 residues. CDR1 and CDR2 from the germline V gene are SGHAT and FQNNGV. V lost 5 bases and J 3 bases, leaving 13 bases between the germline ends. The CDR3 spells CASSQRMWDTGELFF. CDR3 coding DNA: TGTGCCAGCAGCCAACGCATGTGGGACACCGGGGAGCTGTTTTTT.

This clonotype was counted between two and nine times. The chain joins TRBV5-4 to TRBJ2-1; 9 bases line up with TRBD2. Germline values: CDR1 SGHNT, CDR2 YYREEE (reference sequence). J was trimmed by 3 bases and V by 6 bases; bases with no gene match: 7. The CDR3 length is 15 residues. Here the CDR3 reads CASIIAGADYNEQFF. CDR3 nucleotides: TGTGCCAGCATCATAGCGGGAGCAGACTACAATGAGCAGTTCTTC.